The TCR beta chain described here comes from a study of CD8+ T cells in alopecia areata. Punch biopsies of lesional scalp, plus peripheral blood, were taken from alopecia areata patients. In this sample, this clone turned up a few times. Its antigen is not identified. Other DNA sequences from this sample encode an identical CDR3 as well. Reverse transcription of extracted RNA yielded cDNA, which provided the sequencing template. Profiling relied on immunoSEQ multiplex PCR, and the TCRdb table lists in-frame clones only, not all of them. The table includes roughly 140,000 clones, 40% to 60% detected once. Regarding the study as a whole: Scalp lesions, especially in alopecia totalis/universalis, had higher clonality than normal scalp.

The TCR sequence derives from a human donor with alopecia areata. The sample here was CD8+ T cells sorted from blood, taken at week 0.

CDR3 DNA sequence: TGCGCCAGCAGCCAAGATAGGGGCACAGATACGCAGTATTTT. Its translation is CASSQDRGTDTQYF. The V call is TRBV4-3, the J call TRBJ2-3; D is unresolved. Trimming cost V 0 bases and J 1 base, with 5 bases left between them. Germline V gene data show CDR1 as LGHNA and CDR2 as YSLEER. The CDR3 consists of 14 residues.